Below, one T cell receptor beta chain is given with its context. Its antigen is not known. This record comes from a study of T cell responses to AZD1222 COVID-19 vaccine. Looking at the study overall: Second-dose recipients at about 4 or about 12 weeks were treated as one pooled group.

The V end was cut by 0 bases, the J end by 8 bases, with 10 bases between. From germline, CDR1 is MNHEY and CDR2 SMNVEV (reference sequence). The length of the CDR3 is 14 residues. Libraries were prepared by immunoSEQ multiplex PCR; TCRdb keeps only in-frame clonotypes and omits some of them. The table lists 150,000 or so clones, roughly 90% of them singletons. General study findings and limits: Females made up more of the donors, who were largely white British, and clonal diversity may have come out too low. Targets within unmutated variant regions were reportedly found for nearly half of spike-specific TCRs.

The V gene is TRBV27, the J gene TRBJ1-4; D not resolved. The sequence came from an adult in good health. The starting material was peripheral blood, obtained on day 0 of AZD1222 vaccination. Here the CDR3 DNA reads TGTGCCAGCAGTTTATCAAACTCTCCAGAAAAACTGTTTTTT. Its protein product is CASSLSNSPEKLFF.